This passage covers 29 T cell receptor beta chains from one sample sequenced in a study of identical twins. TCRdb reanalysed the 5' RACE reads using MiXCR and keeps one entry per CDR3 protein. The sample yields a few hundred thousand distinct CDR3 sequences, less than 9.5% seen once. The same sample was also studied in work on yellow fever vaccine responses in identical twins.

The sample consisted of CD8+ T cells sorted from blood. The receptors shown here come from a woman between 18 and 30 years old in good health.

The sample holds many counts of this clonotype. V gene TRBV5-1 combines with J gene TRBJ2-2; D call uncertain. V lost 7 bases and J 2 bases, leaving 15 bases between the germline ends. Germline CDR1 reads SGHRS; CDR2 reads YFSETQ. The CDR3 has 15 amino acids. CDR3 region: CASSDRQSNTGELFF. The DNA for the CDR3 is TGCGCCAGCTCCGATCGGCAGAGTAACACCGGGGAGCTGTTTTTT.

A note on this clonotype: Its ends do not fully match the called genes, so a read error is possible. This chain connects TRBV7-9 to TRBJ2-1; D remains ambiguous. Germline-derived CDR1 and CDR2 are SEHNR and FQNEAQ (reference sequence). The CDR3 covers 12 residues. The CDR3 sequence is CASSLVGTAAVF. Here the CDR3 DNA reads TGTGCCAGCAGCTTAGTAGGCACCGCGGCCGTCTTC.

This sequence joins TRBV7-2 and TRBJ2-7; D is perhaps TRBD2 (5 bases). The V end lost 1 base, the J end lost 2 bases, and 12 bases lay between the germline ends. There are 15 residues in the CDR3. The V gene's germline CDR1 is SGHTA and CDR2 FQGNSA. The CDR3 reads CASSLVAEVAYEQYF. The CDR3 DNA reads TGTGCCAGCAGCTTAGTTGCGGAGGTGGCCTACGAGCAGTACTTC.

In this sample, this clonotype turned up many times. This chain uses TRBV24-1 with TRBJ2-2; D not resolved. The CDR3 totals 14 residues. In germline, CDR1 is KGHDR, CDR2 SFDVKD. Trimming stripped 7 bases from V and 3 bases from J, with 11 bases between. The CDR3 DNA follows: TGTGCCACCAGGGGTCGATCCGACACCGGGGAGCTGTTTTTT. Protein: CATRGRSDTGELFF.

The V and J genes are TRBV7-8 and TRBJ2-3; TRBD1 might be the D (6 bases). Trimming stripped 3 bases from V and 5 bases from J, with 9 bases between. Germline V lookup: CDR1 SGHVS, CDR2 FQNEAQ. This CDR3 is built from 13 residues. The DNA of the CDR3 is TGTGCCAGCAGCTTGAAACAGGGAGATACGCAGTATTTT. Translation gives CASSLKQGDTQYF.

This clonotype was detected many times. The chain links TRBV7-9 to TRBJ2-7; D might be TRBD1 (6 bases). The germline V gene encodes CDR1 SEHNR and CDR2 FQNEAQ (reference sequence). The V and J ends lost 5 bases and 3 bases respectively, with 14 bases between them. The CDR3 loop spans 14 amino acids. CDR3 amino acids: CASSQTGNVYEQYF. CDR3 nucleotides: TGTGCCAGCAGCCAAACAGGGAACGTCTACGAGCAGTACTTC. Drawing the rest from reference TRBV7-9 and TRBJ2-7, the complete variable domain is DTGVSQNPRHKITKRGQNVTFRCDPISEHNRLYWYRQTLGQGPEFLTYFQNEAQLEKSRLLSDRFSAERPKGSFSTLEIQRTEQGDSAMYLCASSQTGNVYEQYFGPGTRLTVT.

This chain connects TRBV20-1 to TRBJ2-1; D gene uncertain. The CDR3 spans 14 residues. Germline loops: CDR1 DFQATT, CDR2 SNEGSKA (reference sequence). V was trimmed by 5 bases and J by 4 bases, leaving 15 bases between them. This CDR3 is CSAPSQDDYNEQFF. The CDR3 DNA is TGCAGTGCTCCGAGCCAGGACGATTACAATGAGCAGTTCTTC.

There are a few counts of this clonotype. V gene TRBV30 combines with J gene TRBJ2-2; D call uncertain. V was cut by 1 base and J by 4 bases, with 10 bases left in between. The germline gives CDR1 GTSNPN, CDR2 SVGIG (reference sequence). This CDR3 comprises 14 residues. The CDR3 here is CAWSALGGTGELFF. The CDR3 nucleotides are TGTGCCTGGAGTGCCCTAGGCGGCACCGGGGAGCTGTTTTTT.

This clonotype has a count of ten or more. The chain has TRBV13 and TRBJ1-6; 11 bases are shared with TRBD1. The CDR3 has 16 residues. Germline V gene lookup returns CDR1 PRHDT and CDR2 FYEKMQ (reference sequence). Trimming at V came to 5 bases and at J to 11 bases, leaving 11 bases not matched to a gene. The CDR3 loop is CASSLRTGGNRTPLHF. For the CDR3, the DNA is TGTGCCAGCAGCCTACGGACAGGGGGCAATCGGACACCCCTCCACTTT.

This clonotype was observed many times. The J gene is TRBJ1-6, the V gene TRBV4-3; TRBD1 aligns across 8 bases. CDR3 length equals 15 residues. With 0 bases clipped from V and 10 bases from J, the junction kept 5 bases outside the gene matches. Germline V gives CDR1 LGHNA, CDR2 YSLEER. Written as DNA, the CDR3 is TGCGCCAGCAGCCAAGATGGACAGGGCGGGTCACCCCTCCACTTT. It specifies CASSQDGQGGSPLHF.

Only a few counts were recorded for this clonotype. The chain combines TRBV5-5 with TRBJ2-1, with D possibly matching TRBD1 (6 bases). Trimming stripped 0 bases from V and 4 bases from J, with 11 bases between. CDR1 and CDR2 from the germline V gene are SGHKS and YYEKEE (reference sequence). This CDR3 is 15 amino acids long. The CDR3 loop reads CASSLELDSYNEQFF. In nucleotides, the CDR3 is TGTGCCAGCAGCTTGGAATTGGACAGTTACAATGAGCAGTTCTTC.

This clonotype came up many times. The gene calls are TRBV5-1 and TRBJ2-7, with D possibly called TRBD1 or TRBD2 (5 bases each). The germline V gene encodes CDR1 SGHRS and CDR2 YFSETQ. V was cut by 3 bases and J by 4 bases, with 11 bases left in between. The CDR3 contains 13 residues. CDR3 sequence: CASSWGPGYEQYF. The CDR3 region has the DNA TGCGCCAGCAGCTGGGGACCGGGGTACGAGCAGTACTTC.

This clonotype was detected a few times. Here the CDR3 DNA reads TGCAGCGTAGGACAGAGCGATGAAAAACTGTTTTTT. Translating gives CSVGQSDEKLFF. The chain recombines TRBV29-1 with TRBJ1-4, with a possible D match to TRBD1 (6 bases). The length of the CDR3 is 12 residues. The germline gives CDR1 SQVTM, CDR2 ANQGSEA. Deletions cut 6 bases from V and 6 bases from J, with 11 bases between. Full variable domain (missing parts from reference TRBV29-1 and TRBJ1-4): SAVISQKPSRDICQRGTSLTIQCQVDSQVTMMFWYRQQPGQSLTLIATANQGSEATYESGFVIDKFPISRPNLTFSTLTVSNMSPEDSSIYLCSVGQSDEKLFFGSGTQLSVL.

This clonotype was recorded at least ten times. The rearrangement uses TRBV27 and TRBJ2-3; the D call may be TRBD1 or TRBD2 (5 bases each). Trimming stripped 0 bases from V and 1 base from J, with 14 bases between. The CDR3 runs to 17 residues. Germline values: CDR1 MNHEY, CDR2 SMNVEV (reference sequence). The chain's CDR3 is CASSLSLRGRRTDTQYF. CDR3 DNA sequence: TGTGCCAGCAGTTTATCGTTACGGGGCCGGCGCACAGATACGCAGTATTTT.

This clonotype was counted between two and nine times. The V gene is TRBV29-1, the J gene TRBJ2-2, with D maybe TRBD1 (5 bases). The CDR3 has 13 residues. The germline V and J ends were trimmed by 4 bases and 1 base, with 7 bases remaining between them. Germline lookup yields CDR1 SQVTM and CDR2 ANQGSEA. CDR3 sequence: CSVVRENTGELFF. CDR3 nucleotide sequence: TGCAGCGTTGTCAGGGAGAACACCGGGGAGCTGTTTTTT.

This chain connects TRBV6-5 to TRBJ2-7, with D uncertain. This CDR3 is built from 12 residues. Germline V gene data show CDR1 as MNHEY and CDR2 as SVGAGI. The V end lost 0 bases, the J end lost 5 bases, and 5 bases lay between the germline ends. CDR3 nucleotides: TGTGCCAGCAGTTACTCTTGGGACGAGCAGTACTTC. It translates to CASSYSWDEQYF.

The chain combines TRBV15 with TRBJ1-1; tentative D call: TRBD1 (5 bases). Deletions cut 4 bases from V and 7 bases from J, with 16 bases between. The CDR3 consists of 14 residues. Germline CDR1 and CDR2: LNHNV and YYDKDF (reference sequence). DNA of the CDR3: TGTGCCACCAGCAAGGGGCTTTCCCCGATTGAAGCTTTCTTT. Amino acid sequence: CATSKGLSPIEAFF.

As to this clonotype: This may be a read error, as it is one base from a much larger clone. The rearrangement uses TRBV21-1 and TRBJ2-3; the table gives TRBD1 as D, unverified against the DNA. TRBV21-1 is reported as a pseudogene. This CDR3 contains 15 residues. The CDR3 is CTSILFRAITDTQYF. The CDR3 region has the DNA TGTACCAGCATCTTGTTCCGGGCGATCACAGATACGCAGTATTTT.

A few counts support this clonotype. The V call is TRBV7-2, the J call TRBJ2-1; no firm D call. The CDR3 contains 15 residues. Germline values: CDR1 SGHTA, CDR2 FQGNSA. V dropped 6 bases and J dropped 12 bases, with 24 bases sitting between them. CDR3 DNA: TGTGCCAGCAGACCGAACTTGCTCCCAACCAGCCCGCAGTTCTTC. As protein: CASRPNLLPTSPQFF. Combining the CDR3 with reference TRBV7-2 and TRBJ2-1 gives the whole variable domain GAGVSQSPSNKVTEKGKDVELRCDPISGHTALYWYRQSLGQGLEFLIYFQGNSAPDKSGLPSDRFSAERTGGSVSTLTIQRTQQEDSAVYLCASRPNLLPTSPQFFGPGTRLTVL.

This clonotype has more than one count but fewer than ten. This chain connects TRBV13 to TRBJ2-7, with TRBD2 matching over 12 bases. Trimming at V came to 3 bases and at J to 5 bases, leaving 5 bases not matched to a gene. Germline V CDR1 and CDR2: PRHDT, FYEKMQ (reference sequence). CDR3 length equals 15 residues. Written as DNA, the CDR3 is TGTGCCAGCAGCTTGACTAGCGGGAGTCCCAACGAGCAGTACTTC. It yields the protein CASSLTSGSPNEQYF.

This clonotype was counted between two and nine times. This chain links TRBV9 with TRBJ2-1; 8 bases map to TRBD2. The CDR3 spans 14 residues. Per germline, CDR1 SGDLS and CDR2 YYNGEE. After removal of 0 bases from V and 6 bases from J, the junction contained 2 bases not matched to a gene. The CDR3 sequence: CASSVAGGINEQFF. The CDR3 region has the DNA TGTGCCAGCAGCGTAGCGGGGGGGATCAATGAGCAGTTCTTC.

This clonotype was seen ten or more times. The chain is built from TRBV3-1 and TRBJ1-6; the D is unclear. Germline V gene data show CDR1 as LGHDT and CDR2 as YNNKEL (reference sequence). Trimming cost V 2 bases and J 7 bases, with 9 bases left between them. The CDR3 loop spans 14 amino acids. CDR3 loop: CASSQRAWNSPLHF. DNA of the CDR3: TGTGCCAGCAGCCAAAGGGCATGGAATTCACCCCTCCACTTT.

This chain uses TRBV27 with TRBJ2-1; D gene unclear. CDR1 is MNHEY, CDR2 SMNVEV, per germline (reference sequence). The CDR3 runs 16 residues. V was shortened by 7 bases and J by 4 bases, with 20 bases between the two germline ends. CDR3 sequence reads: CASKASQNSPYNEQFF. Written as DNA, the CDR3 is TGTGCCAGCAAGGCGAGTCAAAACAGCCCTTACAATGAGCAGTTCTTC.

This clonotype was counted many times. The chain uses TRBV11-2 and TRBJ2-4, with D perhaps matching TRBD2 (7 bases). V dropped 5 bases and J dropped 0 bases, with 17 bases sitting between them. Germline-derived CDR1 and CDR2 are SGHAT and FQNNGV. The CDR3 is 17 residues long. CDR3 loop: CASSPLMGGGAKNIQYF. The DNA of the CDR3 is TGTGCCAGCAGCCCGTTGATGGGAGGGGGAGCCAAAAACATTCAGTACTTC. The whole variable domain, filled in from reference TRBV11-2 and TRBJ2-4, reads EAGVAQSPRYKIIEKRQSVAFWCNPISGHATLYWYQQILGQGPKLLIQFQNNGVVDDSQLPKDRFSAERLKGVDSTLKIQPAKLEDSAVYLCASSPLMGGGAKNIQYFGAGTRLSVL.

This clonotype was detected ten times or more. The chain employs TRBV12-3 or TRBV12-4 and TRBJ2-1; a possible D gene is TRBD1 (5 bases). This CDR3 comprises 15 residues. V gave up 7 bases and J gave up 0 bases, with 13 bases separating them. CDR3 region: CASISDTSSYNEQFF. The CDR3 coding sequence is TGTGCCAGCATCTCGGACACCAGCTCCTACAATGAGCAGTTCTTC.

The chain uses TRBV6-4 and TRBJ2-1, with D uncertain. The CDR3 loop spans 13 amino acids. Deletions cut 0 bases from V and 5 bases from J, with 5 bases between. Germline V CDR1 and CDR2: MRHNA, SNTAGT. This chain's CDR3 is CASSDSINNEQFF. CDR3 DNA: TGTGCCAGCAGTGACTCTATCAACAATGAGCAGTTCTTC.

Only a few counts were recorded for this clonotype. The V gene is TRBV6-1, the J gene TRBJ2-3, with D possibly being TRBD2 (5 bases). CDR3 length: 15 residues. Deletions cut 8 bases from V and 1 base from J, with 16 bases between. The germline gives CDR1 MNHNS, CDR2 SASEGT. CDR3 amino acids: CASLFTFGGTDTQYF. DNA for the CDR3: TGTGCCAGCTTATTCACTTTCGGGGGCACAGATACGCAGTATTTT.

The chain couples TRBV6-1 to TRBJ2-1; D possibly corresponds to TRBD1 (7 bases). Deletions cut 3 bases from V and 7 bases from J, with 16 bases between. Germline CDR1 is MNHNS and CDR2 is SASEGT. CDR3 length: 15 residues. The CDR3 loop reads CASSDPLTGTNEQFF. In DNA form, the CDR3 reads TGTGCCAGCAGTGACCCCTTGACAGGGACTAATGAGCAGTTCTTC.

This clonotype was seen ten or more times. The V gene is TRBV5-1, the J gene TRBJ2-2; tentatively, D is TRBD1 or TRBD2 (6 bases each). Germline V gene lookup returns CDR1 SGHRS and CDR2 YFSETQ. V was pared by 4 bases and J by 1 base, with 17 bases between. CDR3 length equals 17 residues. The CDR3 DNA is TGCGCCAGCAGCGAAGACAGGTTGGAGGGGAACACCGGGGAGCTGTTTTTT. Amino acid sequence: CASSEDRLEGNTGELFF.